This is a list of T cell receptor beta chains from one sample in a study of early T cells in non-severe SARS-CoV-2 infection. TCRdb redid the calling of the 5' RACE reads with MiXCR, one entry per CDR3 protein. The profile shows 60,000 to 75,000 distinct CDR3 sequences, over 8% of them singletons. The source material was whole blood, sampled at baseline. These receptors were collected from an adult who was a healthcare worker with PCR-confirmed SARS-CoV-2 infection or an uninfected control (not recorded which). Each CDR3 is given with its conserved first and last residue. D genes are given only for firm matches. Clone sizes are given selectively: once, few, many, or a class where the clone is expanded.

J gene	V gene	clone size	D gene	CDR3 DNA	CDR3 protein
TRBJ1-3	TRBV7-8	few	.	TGTGCCAGCAGTTCTCACCTGTGGGGTCCCCGAACGGGAAACACCATATATTTT	CASSSHLWGPRTGNTIYF
TRBJ1-4	TRBV7-2	few	TRBD1	TGTGCCAGCAGCTTAGCCGGGACAGGCGTAGAAAAACTGTTTTTT	CASSLAGTGVEKLFF
TRBJ2-1	TRBV30	many	.	TGTGCCTGTCGCGTAGGTAGAGGCAATGAGCAGTTCTTC	CACRVGRGNEQFF
TRBJ2-1	TRBV4-3	.	TRBD2	TGCGCCAGCAGCCAAGATCGGACTAGCGGTGTTTGGGGTGAGCAGTTCTTC	CASSQDRTSGVWGEQFF
TRBJ1-1	TRBV6-5	few	.	TGTGCCAGCAGTTACTCATTGGAAACTGAAGCTTTCTTT	CASSYSLETEAFF
TRBJ2-5	TRBV6-5	.	TRBD2	TGTGCCAGCAGTTACTCGTGGGTAGCGGGATCGGAGACCCAGTACTTC	CASSYSWVAGSETQYF
TRBJ2-5	TRBV7-9	.	.	TGTGCCAGCAGCTCGCAGTACGGGACACTCAACCAAGAGACCCAGTACTTC	CASSSQYGTLNQETQYF
TRBJ2-5	TRBV28	many	.	TGTGCCAGCAGTTTAATTTCAGGGGTCGCGACCCAGTACTTC	CASSLISGVATQYF
TRBJ2-1	TRBV5-1	.	.	TGCGCCAGCAGACAGAAGGCCCGAGGGAGAAGCGGCCCCTACAATGAGCAGTTCTTC	CASRQKARGRSGPYNEQFF
TRBJ2-5	TRBV5-1	few	.	TGCGCCAGCAGTTATGAAGAGACCCAGTACTTC	CASSYEETQYF
TRBJ1-6	TRBV2	many	.	TGTGCCAGCAGCCTTGGGAGCTCCTATAATTCACCCCTCCACTTT	CASSLGSSYNSPLHF
TRBJ1-3	TRBV12-3/TRBV12-4	many	.	TGTGCCAGCAGTTTGGACACACTCTCTGGAAACACCATATATTTT	CASSLDTLSGNTIYF
TRBJ1-4	TRBV12-3/TRBV12-4	few	TRBD1	TGTGCCAGCAGCCCGGCGGGACAGGGGGGGAAACTGTTTTTT	CASSPAGQGGKLFF
TRBJ2-1	TRBV3-1	.	TRBD1	TGTGCCAGCAGCCCCATTGACAGGGACAGAGCCTGGAATGAGCAGTTCTTC	CASSPIDRDRAWNEQFF
TRBJ2-5	TRBV27	many	TRBD2	TGTGCCAGCAGTTTAAAGGCTAGCGGGTTCTCAAAGACCCAGTACTTC	CASSLKASGFSKTQYF
TRBJ1-2	TRBV6-6	many	TRBD1	TGTGCCAGCAGCCAGGGGGCGGGATTCGACTATGGCTACACCTTC	CASSQGAGFDYGYTF
TRBJ1-5	TRBV10-2	.	.	TGCGCCAGCAGTGATGGGGGGAACGAGGGGCCCCAGCATTTT	CASSDGGNEGPQHF
TRBJ2-3	TRBV28	many	TRBD2	TGTGCCAGCAGTTTTGGGGCGGGGGGCACAGATACGCAGTATTTT	CASSFGAGGTDTQYF
TRBJ2-7	TRBV5-1	many	TRBD1	TGCGCCAGCAGCTCTACAACCGGGACAGGGGTCTACGAGCAGTACTTC	CASSSTTGTGVYEQYF
TRBJ2-7	TRBV28	many	TRBD2	TGTGCCAGCAGTTCCCTAGCGGGAGGCCCATCCTACGAGCAGTACTTC	CASSSLAGGPSYEQYF
TRBJ2-3	TRBV29-1	.	.	TGCAGCGTTCGGCTGGGATTGGGGGATACGCAGTATTTT	CSVRLGLGDTQYF
TRBJ2-3	TRBV24-1	many	.	TGTGCCACCAGTGACCACGGGACACCCTCCCCAGATACGCAGTATTTT	CATSDHGTPSPDTQYF
TRBJ1-1	TRBV20-1	many	.	TGCAGTGCTTACCCAGCAGGGGTCACTGAAGCTTTCTTT	CSAYPAGVTEAFF
TRBJ2-1	TRBV4-3	.	.	TGCGCCAGCAGCCAAGGTGGGGCTGGGCGCAATGAGCAGTTCTTC	CASSQGGAGRNEQFF
TRBJ2-2	TRBV2	few	.	TGTGCCAGCAGTCCCGAGGGTATTAGTGCCGGGGAGCTGTTTTTT	CASSPEGISAGELFF
TRBJ2-6	TRBV6-5	.	TRBD1	TGTGCCAGCAGTTCACAGGGGGCAGCTGGGGCCAACGTCCTGACTTTC	CASSSQGAAGANVLTF